This record concerns one TCR beta chain sequence. This sample is part of a study of blood T cell repertoires in COVID-19. Turning to the study itself: T cells, B-cell-depleted T cells, or PBMCs supplied cDNA or gDNA.

Authors' methods: The authors estimated nucleated cell counts from reference gene primer amplification. The table came from immunoSEQ multiplex PCR; TCRdb's copy has only in-frame clones and leaves some out. That table furnishes V, J and clone size, whereas the DNA furnished D and trimming. The sample includes hundreds of thousands of clones, over 75% of them seen just once. Germline trimming cut 4 bases from V and 7 bases from J; bases unmatched to any gene: 7. The V gene's germline CDR1 is SGHRS and CDR2 YFSETQ. The CDR3 is made up of 15 amino acids. In terms of age and location, participants ranged from about 18 to 90 years and lived in about 25 US areas. Membership in each cohort depended on participant-reported clinical history.

The chain links TRBV5-1 to TRBJ1-4; 10 nucleotides agree with TRBD1. The receptor was derived from a middle-aged man who had recovered from COVID-19. Sequenced: PBMCs or T cells enriched from blood (not recorded which). In nucleotides, the CDR3 is TGCGCCAGCAGCACTAAGACAGGGGGCGGTGAAAAACTGTTTTTT. Amino acids: CASSTKTGGGEKLFF. Full variable domain (missing parts from reference TRBV5-1 and TRBJ1-4): KAGVTQTPRYLIKTRGQQVTLSCSPISGHRSVSWYQQTPGQGLQFLFEYFSETQRNKGNFPGRFSGRQFSNSRSEMNVSTLELGDSALYLCASSTKTGGGEKLFFGSGTQLSVL.